The rows below give T cell receptor beta chains drawn from one sample of a study of spatial heterogeneity in lung cancer. TCRdb recomputed calls from the 5' RACE reads with MiXCR, one row per CDR3 protein. The data contain over 5,500 distinct CDR3 sequences, roughly a tenth of them singletons. The sample in question was lung tumor tissue, obtained at surgery. Receptors were obtained from a female donor with early-stage non-small cell lung cancer. The CDR3 runs from the conserved cysteine through the conserved F or W. The order of the fields is clone size, D gene, V gene, J gene, CDR3 DNA, CDR3 protein. D genes are given only for firm matches. Rows give clone size only sometimes, using once, few, many, or a class for an expanded clone.

abundance: many
d_gene: -
v_gene: TRBV27
j_gene: TRBJ2-1
CDR3nt: TGTGCCAGCAGTACCAGGGAAGGGGTGAATGAGCAGTTCTTC
CDR3aa: CASSTREGVNEQFF

abundance: few
d_gene: TRBD1
v_gene: TRBV5-1
j_gene: TRBJ2-7
CDR3nt: TGCGCCAGCAGCGAGACAGGGAACTACGAGCAGTACTTC
CDR3aa: CASSETGNYEQYF

abundance: many
d_gene: -
v_gene: TRBV6-6
j_gene: TRBJ1-1
CDR3nt: TGTGCCAGCAGGCCTTTAGGTGAAGCTTTCTTT
CDR3aa: CASRPLGEAFF

abundance: many
d_gene: -
v_gene: TRBV20-1
j_gene: TRBJ2-3
CDR3nt: TGCAGTATCACTCGGGCGGGGCAAGGAGATACGCAGTATTTT
CDR3aa: CSITRAGQGDTQYF

abundance: many
d_gene: TRBD1
v_gene: TRBV28
j_gene: TRBJ2-7
CDR3nt: TGTGCCAGCAGTTCGACAGGGGGCCTCTACGAGCAGTACTTC
CDR3aa: CASSSTGGLYEQYF

abundance: -
d_gene: -
v_gene: TRBV7-6
j_gene: TRBJ1-5
CDR3nt: TGTGCCAGCAGCTGGGGGACATCATATAGCAATCAGCCCCAGCATTTT
CDR3aa: CASSWGTSYSNQPQHF

abundance: many
d_gene: -
v_gene: TRBV12-3/TRBV12-4
j_gene: TRBJ2-1
CDR3nt: TGTGCCAGCAGTTTAAACTCCTACAATGAGCAGTTCTTC
CDR3aa: CASSLNSYNEQFF

abundance: medium-sized
d_gene: -
v_gene: TRBV9
j_gene: TRBJ1-2
CDR3nt: TGTGCCAGCAGCGGAAGAAGAAACGGCTACACCTTC
CDR3aa: CASSGRRNGYTF

abundance: many
d_gene: -
v_gene: TRBV4-1
j_gene: TRBJ2-1
CDR3nt: TGCGCCAGCAGCCAAGGTTGGGGTGGGCAGACTAATGAGCAGTTCTTC
CDR3aa: CASSQGWGGQTNEQFF

abundance: many
d_gene: TRBD2
v_gene: TRBV7-3
j_gene: TRBJ2-1
CDR3nt: TGTGCCAGCAGCTTAGGGTCTAGCGGATACAATGAGCAGTTCTTC
CDR3aa: CASSLGSSGYNEQFF

abundance: -
d_gene: -
v_gene: TRBV20-1
j_gene: TRBJ1-4
CDR3nt: TGCAGTGCTAGAGTGAGCCAGGAAGGGGAAAAACTGTTTTTT
CDR3aa: CSARVSQEGEKLFF

abundance: many
d_gene: -
v_gene: TRBV20-1
j_gene: TRBJ1-6
CDR3nt: TGCAGTGCTTTTACAGGGAGAAATTCACCCCTCCACTTT
CDR3aa: CSAFTGRNSPLHF

abundance: -
d_gene: -
v_gene: TRBV6-6
j_gene: TRBJ1-1
CDR3nt: TGTGCCAGCACCCCGGGCATCCGGGGCACTGAAGCTTTCTTT
CDR3aa: CASTPGIRGTEAFF

abundance: few
d_gene: TRBD2
v_gene: TRBV20-1
j_gene: TRBJ2-7
CDR3nt: TGCAGTGCTAGAGATCTCGCGCGGGGGGGCTCGGACGAGCAGTACTTC
CDR3aa: CSARDLARGGSDEQYF

abundance: -
d_gene: -
v_gene: TRBV1
j_gene: TRBJ1-5
CDR3nt: TGCACCAGCAGCCAAACTAATGGTAGACCGAGCAATCAGCCCCAGCATTTT
CDR3aa: CTSSQTNGRPSNQPQHF

abundance: -
d_gene: TRBD2
v_gene: TRBV10-2
j_gene: TRBJ2-5
CDR3nt: TGCGCCAGCATGTCTAGCGGGGGGGCCGAGACCCAGTACTTC
CDR3aa: CASMSSGGAETQYF

abundance: medium-sized
d_gene: -
v_gene: TRBV6-6
j_gene: TRBJ1-5
CDR3nt: TGTGCCAGCCAATCTGGCAATCAGCCCCAGCATTTT
CDR3aa: CASQSGNQPQHF

abundance: many
d_gene: -
v_gene: TRBV7-9
j_gene: TRBJ1-2
CDR3nt: TGTGCCAGCAGCTTAGGCGCGGGGGCGCGGATCGGCTACACCTTC
CDR3aa: CASSLGAGARIGYTF

abundance: many
d_gene: -
v_gene: TRBV7-8
j_gene: TRBJ2-7
CDR3nt: TGTGCCAGCAGCCCCCTGGCCTCTTACGAGCAGTACTTC
CDR3aa: CASSPLASYEQYF

abundance: many
d_gene: -
v_gene: TRBV6-1
j_gene: TRBJ2-2
CDR3nt: TGTGCCAGCAGTGAAGCAGGGGCCGGGGAGCTGTTTTTT
CDR3aa: CASSEAGAGELFF

abundance: -
d_gene: -
v_gene: TRBV6-1
j_gene: TRBJ2-2
CDR3nt: TGTGCCAGCGGGCAACTAGGGACCGGGGAGCTGTTTTTT
CDR3aa: CASGQLGTGELFF

abundance: many
d_gene: -
v_gene: TRBV20-1
j_gene: TRBJ2-2
CDR3nt: TGCAGTGCTAATCGGAACAGGAACACCGGGGAGCTGTTTTTT
CDR3aa: CSANRNRNTGELFF

abundance: few
d_gene: -
v_gene: TRBV7-8
j_gene: TRBJ1-1
CDR3nt: TGTGCCAGCAGCCCCCCGACCGGATATACTGAAGCTTTCTTT
CDR3aa: CASSPPTGYTEAFF

abundance: medium-sized
d_gene: -
v_gene: TRBV12-3/TRBV12-4
j_gene: TRBJ1-5
CDR3nt: TGTGCCAGCAGTACCCGGACGGGCAGCAATCAGCCCCAGCATTTT
CDR3aa: CASSTRTGSNQPQHF

abundance: few
d_gene: TRBD2
v_gene: TRBV20-1
j_gene: TRBJ2-3
CDR3nt: TGCAGCTTAGCGGGGGTGGGCACAGATACGCAGTATTTT
CDR3aa: CSLAGVGTDTQYF

abundance: few
d_gene: TRBD2
v_gene: TRBV2
j_gene: TRBJ2-7
CDR3nt: TGTGCCAGCAGCAGGACTAGCGGCGAGCAGTACTTC
CDR3aa: CASSRTSGEQYF

abundance: few
d_gene: -
v_gene: TRBV10-3
j_gene: TRBJ2-5
CDR3nt: TGTGCCAGCGCCGGGGTAATTCAAGAGACCCAGTACTTC
CDR3aa: CASAGVIQETQYF

abundance: many
d_gene: -
v_gene: TRBV29-1
j_gene: TRBJ2-5
CDR3nt: TGCAGCGTCAGAACCCGAAGGGAGACCCAGTACTTC
CDR3aa: CSVRTRRETQYF

abundance: -
d_gene: TRBD1
v_gene: TRBV18
j_gene: TRBJ2-1
CDR3nt: TGTGCCAGCTCACCAAAATGGGACAGGGATTTTGGAAATGAGCAGTTCTTC
CDR3aa: CASSPKWDRDFGNEQFF

abundance: many
d_gene: TRBD1
v_gene: TRBV20-1
j_gene: TRBJ2-7
CDR3nt: TGCAGTGCTACCTCATTTAGAAGGGACAGCCTCTACGAGCAGTACTTC
CDR3aa: CSATSFRRDSLYEQYF

abundance: many
d_gene: -
v_gene: TRBV20-1
j_gene: TRBJ2-7
CDR3nt: TGCAGTGCTAGCGGGGGAGCGAGGAACGAGCAGTACTTC
CDR3aa: CSASGGARNEQYF

abundance: medium-sized
d_gene: -
v_gene: TRBV15
j_gene: TRBJ1-2
CDR3nt: TGTGCCACCAGCAGAGACTTCTATGGCTACACCTTC
CDR3aa: CATSRDFYGYTF

abundance: medium-sized
d_gene: -
v_gene: TRBV4-1
j_gene: TRBJ1-5
CDR3nt: TGCGCCAGCAGCCCACCCGATAGCAATCAGCCCCAGCATTTT
CDR3aa: CASSPPDSNQPQHF

abundance: -
d_gene: -
v_gene: TRBV12-3/TRBV12-4
j_gene: TRBJ1-1
CDR3nt: TGTGCCAGCGTCCCGACATCCTTCACTGAAGCTTTCTTT
CDR3aa: CASVPTSFTEAFF

abundance: -
d_gene: -
v_gene: TRBV3-1
j_gene: TRBJ1-4
CDR3nt: TGTGCCAGCAGAGGACGGGATGCAACTAATGAAAAACTGTTTTTT
CDR3aa: CASRGRDATNEKLFF

abundance: few
d_gene: -
v_gene: TRBV2
j_gene: TRBJ1-4
CDR3nt: TGTGCCAGCAGTGAACTGACGGAGAATGAAAAACTGTTTTTT
CDR3aa: CASSELTENEKLFF

abundance: many
d_gene: -
v_gene: TRBV2
j_gene: TRBJ2-2
CDR3nt: TGTGCCAGCAGTCCCCTCCTCCGGCGGCCCCTTCTTGCCGGGGAGCTGTTTTTT
CDR3aa: CASSPLLRRPLLAGELFF

abundance: few
d_gene: TRBD1
v_gene: TRBV5-6
j_gene: TRBJ1-3
CDR3nt: TGTGCCAGCAGCTCCCCCGACAGGGCTGGAAACACCATATATTTT
CDR3aa: CASSSPDRAGNTIYF

abundance: many
d_gene: -
v_gene: TRBV14
j_gene: TRBJ1-2
CDR3nt: TGTGCCAGCAGCTCGACAGTTACCTATGGCTACACCTTC
CDR3aa: CASSSTVTYGYTF

abundance: -
d_gene: -
v_gene: TRBV20-1
j_gene: TRBJ1-3
CDR3nt: TGCAGTGCCCAACAGGGCGCAGTTGGAAACACCATATATTTT
CDR3aa: CSAQQGAVGNTIYF

abundance: -
d_gene: TRBD1
v_gene: TRBV7-6
j_gene: TRBJ1-3
CDR3nt: TGTGCCAGCAGCTTGACCCGACAGGGGTTATTGAACACCATATATTTT
CDR3aa: CASSLTRQGLLNTIYF

abundance: few
d_gene: -
v_gene: TRBV5-1
j_gene: TRBJ2-6
CDR3nt: TGCGCCAGCAGCTATACCACAACAGCCTCTGGGGCCAACGTCCTGACTTTC
CDR3aa: CASSYTTTASGANVLTF

abundance: many
d_gene: -
v_gene: TRBV18
j_gene: TRBJ1-6
CDR3nt: TGTGCCAGCTCACCTATGAGGGGCGAAACTTTGGCACCCCTCCACTTT
CDR3aa: CASSPMRGETLAPLHF

abundance: many
d_gene: -
v_gene: TRBV19
j_gene: TRBJ2-4
CDR3nt: TGTGCCAGTAGTTTGAGGGGGAACATTCAGTACTTC
CDR3aa: CASSLRGNIQYF